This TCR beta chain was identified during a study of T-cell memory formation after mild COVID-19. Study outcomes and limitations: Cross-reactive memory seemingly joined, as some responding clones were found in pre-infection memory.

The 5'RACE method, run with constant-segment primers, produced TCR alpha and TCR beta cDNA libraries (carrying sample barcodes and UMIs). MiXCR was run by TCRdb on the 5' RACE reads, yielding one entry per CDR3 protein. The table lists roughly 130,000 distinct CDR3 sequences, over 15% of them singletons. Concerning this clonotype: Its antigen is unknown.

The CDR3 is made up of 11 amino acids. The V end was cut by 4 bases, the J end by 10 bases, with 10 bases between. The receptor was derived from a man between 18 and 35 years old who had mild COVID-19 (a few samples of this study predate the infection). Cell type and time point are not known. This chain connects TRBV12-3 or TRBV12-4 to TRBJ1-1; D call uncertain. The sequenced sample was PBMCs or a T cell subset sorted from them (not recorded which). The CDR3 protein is CASSYGVSAFF. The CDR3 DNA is TGTGCCAGCAGTTATGGGGTATCAGCTTTCTTT.